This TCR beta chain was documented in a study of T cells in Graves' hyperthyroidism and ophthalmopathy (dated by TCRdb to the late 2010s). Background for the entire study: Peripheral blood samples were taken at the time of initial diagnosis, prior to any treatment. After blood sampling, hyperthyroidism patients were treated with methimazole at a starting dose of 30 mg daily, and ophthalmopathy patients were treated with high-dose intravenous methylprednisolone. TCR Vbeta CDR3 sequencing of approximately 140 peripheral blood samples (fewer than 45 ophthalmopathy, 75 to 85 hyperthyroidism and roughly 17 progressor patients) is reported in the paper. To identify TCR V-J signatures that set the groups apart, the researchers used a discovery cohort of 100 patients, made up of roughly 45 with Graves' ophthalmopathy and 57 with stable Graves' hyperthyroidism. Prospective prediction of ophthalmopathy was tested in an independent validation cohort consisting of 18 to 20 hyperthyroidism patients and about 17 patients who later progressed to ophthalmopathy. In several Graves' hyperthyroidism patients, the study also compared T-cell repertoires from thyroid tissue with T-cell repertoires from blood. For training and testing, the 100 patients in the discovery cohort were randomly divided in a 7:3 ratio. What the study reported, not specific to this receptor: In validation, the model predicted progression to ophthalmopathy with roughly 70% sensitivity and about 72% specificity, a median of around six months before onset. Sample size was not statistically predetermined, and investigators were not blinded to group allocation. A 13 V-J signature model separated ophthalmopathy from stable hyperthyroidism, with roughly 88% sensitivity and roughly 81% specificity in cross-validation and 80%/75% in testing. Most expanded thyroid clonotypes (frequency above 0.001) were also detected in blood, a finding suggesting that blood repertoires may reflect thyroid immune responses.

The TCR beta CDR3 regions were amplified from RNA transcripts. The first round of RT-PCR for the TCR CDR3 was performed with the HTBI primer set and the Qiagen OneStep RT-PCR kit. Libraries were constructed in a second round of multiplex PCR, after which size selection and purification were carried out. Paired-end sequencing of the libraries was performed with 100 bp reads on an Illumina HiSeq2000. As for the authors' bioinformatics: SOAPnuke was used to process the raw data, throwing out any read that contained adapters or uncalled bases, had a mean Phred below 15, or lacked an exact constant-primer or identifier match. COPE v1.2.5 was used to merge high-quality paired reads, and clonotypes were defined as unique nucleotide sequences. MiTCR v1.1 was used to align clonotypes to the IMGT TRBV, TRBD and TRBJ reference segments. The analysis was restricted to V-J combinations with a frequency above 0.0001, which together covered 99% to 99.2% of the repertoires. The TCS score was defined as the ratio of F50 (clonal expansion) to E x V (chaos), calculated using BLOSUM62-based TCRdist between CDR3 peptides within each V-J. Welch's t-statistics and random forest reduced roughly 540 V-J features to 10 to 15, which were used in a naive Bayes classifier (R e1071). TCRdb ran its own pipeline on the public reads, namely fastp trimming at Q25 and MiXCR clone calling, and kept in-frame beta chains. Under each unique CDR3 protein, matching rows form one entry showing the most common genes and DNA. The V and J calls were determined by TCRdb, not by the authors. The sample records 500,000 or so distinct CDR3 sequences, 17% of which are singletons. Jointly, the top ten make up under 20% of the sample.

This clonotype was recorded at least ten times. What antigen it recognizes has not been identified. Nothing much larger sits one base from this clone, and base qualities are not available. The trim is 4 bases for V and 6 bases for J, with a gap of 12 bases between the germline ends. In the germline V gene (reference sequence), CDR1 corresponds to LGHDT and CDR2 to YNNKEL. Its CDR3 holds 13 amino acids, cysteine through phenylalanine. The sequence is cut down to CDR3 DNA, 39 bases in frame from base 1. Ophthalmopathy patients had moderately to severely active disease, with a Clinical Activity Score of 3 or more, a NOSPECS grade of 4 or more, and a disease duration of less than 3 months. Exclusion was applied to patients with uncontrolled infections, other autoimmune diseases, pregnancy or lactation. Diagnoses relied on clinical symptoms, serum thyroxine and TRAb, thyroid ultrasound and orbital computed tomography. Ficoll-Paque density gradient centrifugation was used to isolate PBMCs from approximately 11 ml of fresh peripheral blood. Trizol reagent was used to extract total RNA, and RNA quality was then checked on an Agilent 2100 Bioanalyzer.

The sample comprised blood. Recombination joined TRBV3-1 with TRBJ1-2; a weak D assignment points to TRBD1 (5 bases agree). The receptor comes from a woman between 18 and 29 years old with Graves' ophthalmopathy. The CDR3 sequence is CASSRGGPDGYTF. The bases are TGTGCCAGCAGCCGGGGCGGGCCGGATGGCTACACCTTC.